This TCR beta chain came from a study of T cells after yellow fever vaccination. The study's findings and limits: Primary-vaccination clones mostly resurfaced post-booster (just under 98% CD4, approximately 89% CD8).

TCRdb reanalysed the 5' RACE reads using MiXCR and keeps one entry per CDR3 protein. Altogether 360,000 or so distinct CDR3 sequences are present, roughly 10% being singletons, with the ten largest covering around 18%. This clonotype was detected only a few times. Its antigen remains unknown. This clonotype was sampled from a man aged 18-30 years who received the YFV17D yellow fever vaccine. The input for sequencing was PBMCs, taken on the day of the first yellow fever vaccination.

CDR3 protein: CASSLVDSSGELFF. The DNA of the CDR3 is TGTGCCAGCAGCTTAGTCGATAGCTCCGGGGAGCTGTTTTTT. The chain links TRBV7-2 to TRBJ2-2, with D unresolved. Germline CDR1 and CDR2: SGHTA and FQGNSA. The V end lost 1 base, the J end lost 6 bases, and 9 bases lay between the germline ends. CDR3 length: 14 amino acids.